This T cell receptor (beta chain) was found in a study of T cells in Graves' hyperthyroidism and ophthalmopathy. Whole-study context: Peripheral blood was collected at initial diagnosis, before any treatment.

Hyperthyroidism in the patients, aged 18 to 65, was newly diagnosed and under 2 months in duration. Researchers amplified the TCR beta CDR3 regions from RNA transcripts. HTBI primers were employed in a first-round RT-PCR of the TCR CDR3. TCRdb recomputed calls from the multiplex PCR reads with MiXCR, one row per CDR3 protein. There are roughly 380,000 distinct CDR3 sequences in the sample; approximately 14% occur only once, and 4% to 6.5% lies in the top ten. Study observations and caveats: Blood samples included most of the expanded thyroid clonotypes exceeding 0.001.

CDR3 length: 13 residues. The germline gives CDR1 SGDLS, CDR2 YYNGEE. Trimming took 0 bases from V and 7 from J, leaving 7 bases between them. Comment on this clonotype: Its antigen remains unidentified.

Sequenced sample: blood. The chain carries TRBV9 and TRBJ1-4; possibly TRBD1 for D (5 bases). The receptor was derived from a woman between 18 and 29 years old with Graves' hyperthyroidism. This CDR3 reads CASSVAGGEKLFF. The CDR3 nucleotides are TGTGCCAGCAGCGTAGCCGGGGGTGAAAAACTGTTTTTT. Full variable domain (remainder filled in from reference TRBV9 and TRBJ1-4): DSGVTQTPKHLITATGQRVTLRCSPRSGDLSVYWYQQSLDQGLQFLIQYYNGEERAKGNILERFSAQQFPDLHSELNLSSLELGDSALYFCASSVAGGEKLFFGSGTQLSVL.